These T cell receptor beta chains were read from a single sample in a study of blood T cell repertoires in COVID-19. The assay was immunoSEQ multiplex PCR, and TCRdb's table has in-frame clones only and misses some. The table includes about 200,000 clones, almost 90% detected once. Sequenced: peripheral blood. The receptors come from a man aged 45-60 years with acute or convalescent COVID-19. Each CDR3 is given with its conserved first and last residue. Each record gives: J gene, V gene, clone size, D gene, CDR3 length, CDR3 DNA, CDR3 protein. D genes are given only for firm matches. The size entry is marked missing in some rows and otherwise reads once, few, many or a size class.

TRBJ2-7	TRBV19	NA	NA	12	TGTGCCAGTAGTAAGGAGGGCCACGAGCAGTACTTC	CASSKEGHEQYF
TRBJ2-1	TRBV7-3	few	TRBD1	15	TGTGCCAGCAGCACATCCGGGACAGACGAACGTGAGCAGTTCTTC	CASSTSGTDEREQFF
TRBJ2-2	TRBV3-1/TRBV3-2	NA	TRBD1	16	TGTGCCAGCAGCCAAGAGGGGCAGGGGGACACCGGGGAGCTGTTTTTT	CASSQEGQGDTGELFF
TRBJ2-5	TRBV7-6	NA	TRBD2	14	TGTGCCAGCAGCCACCGACTAGCGGGAGAGACCCAGTACTTC	CASSHRLAGETQYF
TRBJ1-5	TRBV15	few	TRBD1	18	TGTGCCACCAGCAGAGGTGGACAGGGAAGGTTTTCCAATCAGCCCCAGCATTTT	CATSRGGQGRFSNQPQHF
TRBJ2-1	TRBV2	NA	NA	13	TGTGCCAGCAGGAGTAGCTCCTACAATGAGCAGTTCTTC	CASRSSSYNEQFF
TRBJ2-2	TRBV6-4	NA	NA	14	TGTGCCAGCAGTGACCTAGGGGGCACCGGGGAGCTGTTTTTT	CASSDLGGTGELFF
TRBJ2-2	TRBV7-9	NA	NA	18	TGTGCCAGCAGCTCTGCGCTCGGTAGGGGACAAGAGACCGGGGAGCTGTTTTTT	CASSSALGRGQETGELFF
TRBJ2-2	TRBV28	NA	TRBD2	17	TGTGCCAGCAGCCGACGCCCGGGACTAGCGGGAGCCGGGGAGCTGTTTTTT	CASSRRPGLAGAGELFF
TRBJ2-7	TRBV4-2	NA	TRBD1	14	TGTGCCAGCAGCCGACAGGACAGGGAGGACGAGCAGTACTTC	CASSRQDREDEQYF
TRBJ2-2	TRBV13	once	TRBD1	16	TGTGCCAGCAGCCCAGCGGGACAGGGGGCAATCGGGGAGCTGTTTTTT	CASSPAGQGAIGELFF
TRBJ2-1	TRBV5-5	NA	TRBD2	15	TGTGCCAGCAGCCCGCGACTAGCGGAGGATAATGAGCAGTTCTTC	CASSPRLAEDNEQFF
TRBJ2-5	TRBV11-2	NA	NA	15	TGTGCCAGCAACGGACAGGCGGGGCTCCAAGAGACCCAGTACTTC	CASNGQAGLQETQYF
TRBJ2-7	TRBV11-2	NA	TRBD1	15	TGTGCCAGCAGCTCTGGACAGGGGGTCAACTACGAGCAGTACTTC	CASSSGQGVNYEQYF
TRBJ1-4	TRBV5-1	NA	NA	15	TGCGCCAGCAGCTTGAGGGGAGGGCTTAATGAAAAACTGTTTTTT	CASSLRGGLNEKLFF
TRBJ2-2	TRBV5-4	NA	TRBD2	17	TGTGCCAGCAGCCGGGGTAGCGGGGGCCCCTGGGGCGGGGAGCTGTTTTTT	CASSRGSGGPWGGELFF
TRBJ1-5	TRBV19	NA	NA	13	TGTGCCAGTAGTCGGACTGATAATCAGCCCCAGCATTTT	CASSRTDNQPQHF
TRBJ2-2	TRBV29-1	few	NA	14	TGCAGCGTTGTGAGCAGGGCGAACACCGGGGAGCTGTTTTTT	CSVVSRANTGELFF
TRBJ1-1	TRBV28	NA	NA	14	TGTGCCAGCAGTTTATCACAGAAGAACACTGAAGCTTTCTTT	CASSLSQKNTEAFF
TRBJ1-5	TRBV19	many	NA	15	TGTGCCAGTAGTATAGATCGGGGGTGGAATCAGCCCCAGCATTTT	CASSIDRGWNQPQHF
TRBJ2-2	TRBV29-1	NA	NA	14	TGCAGCGTATTACCGGGACTTGACACCGGGGAGCTGTTTTTT	CSVLPGLDTGELFF
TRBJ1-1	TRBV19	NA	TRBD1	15	TGTGCCAGTAGTAAACCCGGGACAGAAAGGACTGAAGCTTTCTTT	CASSKPGTERTEAFF
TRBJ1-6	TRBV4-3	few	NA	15	TGCGCCAGCAGCCAAGAGCTGGCCAGAGGTTCACCCCTCCACTTT	CASSQELARGSPLHF
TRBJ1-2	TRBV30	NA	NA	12	TGTGCCTGGAACCGTGATGGGCATGGCTACACCTTC	CAWNRDGHGYTF
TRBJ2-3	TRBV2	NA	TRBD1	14	TGTGCCAGCAATAGGGGACAGAGCACAGATACGCAGTATTTT	CASNRGQSTDTQYF
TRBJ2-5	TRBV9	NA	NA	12	TGTGCCAGCAGCTCCGGGTTGGAGACCCAGTACTTC	CASSSGLETQYF
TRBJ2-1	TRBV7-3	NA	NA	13	TGTGCCAGCAGCTTGGACAGAGACAATGAGCAGTTCTTC	CASSLDRDNEQFF
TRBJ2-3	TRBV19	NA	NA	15	TGTGCCAGTAGTCCCCCGGATGGGGCCACAGATACGCAGTATTTT	CASSPPDGATDTQYF
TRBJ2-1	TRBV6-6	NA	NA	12	TGTGCCAGCAATTCCGGTTTCAATGAGCAGTTCTTC	CASNSGFNEQFF
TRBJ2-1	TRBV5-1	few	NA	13	TGCGCCAGCAGCGGCGACAATTCGGATGAGCAGTTCTTC	CASSGDNSDEQFF
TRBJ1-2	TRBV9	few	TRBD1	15	TGTGCCAGCAGACTCCGGGACAGGGGTAACTATGGCTACACCTTC	CASRLRDRGNYGYTF
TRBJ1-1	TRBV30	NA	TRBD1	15	TGTGCCTGGAACAAGGGGGGCAGGGGGTCTACTGAAGCTTTCTTT	CAWNKGGRGSTEAFF
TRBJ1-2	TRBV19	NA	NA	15	TGTGCCAGTAGTCCGCAGGGTAGAGCTAACTATGGCTACACCTTC	CASSPQGRANYGYTF
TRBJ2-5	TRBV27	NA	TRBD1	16	TGTGCCAGCAGTCAAACCAGGGGGCTCTTGGGAGAGACCCAGTACTTC	CASSQTRGLLGETQYF
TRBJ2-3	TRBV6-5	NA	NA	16	TGTGCCAGCAGTTCACAGGGAAGGGCCCAGGAAGATACGCAGTATTTT	CASSSQGRAQEDTQYF
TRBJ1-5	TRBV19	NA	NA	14	TGTGCCAGTACCCTGGGACATAGCAATCAGCCCCAGCATTTT	CASTLGHSNQPQHF
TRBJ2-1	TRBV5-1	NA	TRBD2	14	TGCGCCAGCACTAATCGGGGGGATTACAATGAGCAGTTCTTC	CASTNRGDYNEQFF
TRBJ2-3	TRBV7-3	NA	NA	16	TGTGCCAGCAGCTTAAACAGACCAGTGGGCACAGATACGCAGTATTTT	CASSLNRPVGTDTQYF
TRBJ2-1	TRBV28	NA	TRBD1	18	TGTGCCAGCAGTTTACGTGGACAGGGCCTACGACTTTACAATGAGCAGTTCTTC	CASSLRGQGLRLYNEQFF
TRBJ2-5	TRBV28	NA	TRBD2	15	TGTGCCAGCAGTTTACCGGGAGGCGCCCCAGAGACCCAGTACTTC	CASSLPGGAPETQYF
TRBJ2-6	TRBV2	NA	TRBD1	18	TGTGCCAGCAGGGGACAGGGGGCTAGGAGCTCTGGGGCCAACGTCCTGACTTTC	CASRGQGARSSGANVLTF
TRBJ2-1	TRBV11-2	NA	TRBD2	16	TGTGCCAGCAGCTACAGGCTAGCGGGACCGCCCAATGAGCAGTTCTTC	CASSYRLAGPPNEQFF
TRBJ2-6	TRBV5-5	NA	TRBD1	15	TGTGCCAGCAGGGGACAGACTTCTGGGGCCAACGTCCTGACTTTC	CASRGQTSGANVLTF
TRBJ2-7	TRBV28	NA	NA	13	TGTGCCAGCAATACAGGATCCCACTACGAGCAGTACTTC	CASNTGSHYEQYF
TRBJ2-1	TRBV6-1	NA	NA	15	TGTGCCAGCAGTTCGCCCGGGACAAGAAGCAATGAGCAGTTCTTC	CASSSPGTRSNEQFF
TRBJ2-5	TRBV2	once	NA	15	TGTGCCAGCAGTGAAGCGCAGGGGAGGGGAGAGACCCAGTACTTC	CASSEAQGRGETQYF
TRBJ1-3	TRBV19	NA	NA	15	TGTGCCAGTAGTATTGCAGCTGGGCTACGAAACACCATATATTTT	CASSIAAGLRNTIYF
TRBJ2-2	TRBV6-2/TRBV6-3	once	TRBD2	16	TGTGCCAGCAGTTCCCGACTAGCGGGAGCCACCGGGGAGCTGTTTTTT	CASSSRLAGATGELFF
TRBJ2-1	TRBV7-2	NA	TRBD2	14	TGTGCCAGCAGCTTAGCGTCGCGGGAGGATTTCCAGTTCTTC	CASSLASREDFQFF